Listed below are T cell receptor beta chains from one sample, sequenced in a study of cytomegalovirus exposure and HLA in healthy donors. Repertoires were generated with immunoSEQ multiplex PCR, while TCRdb's copy carries only in-frame clones and drops some. The table has more than 90,000 clones, over 60% seen once. Sample: PBMCs. The receptors here all came from a woman in her twenties or thirties in good health and CMV-seronegative. Each CDR3 is given with its conserved first and last residue. The D gene is left open where the match is weak. Clone size is stated in some rows and not others, as once, few, many or a class when expanded.

TGTGCCAGCAGCTTGTTACCGTCCAGGATCGCCAACGTCCTGACTTTC	CASSLLPSRIANVLTF	TRBJ2-6	.	TRBV5-6	.
TGTGCCAGCAGCGTCAACACAGATACGCAGTATTTT	CASSVNTDTQYF	TRBJ2-3	.	TRBV9	.
TGTGCCTGGGACAGGGTTGGCATCGAGCAGTACTTC	CAWDRVGIEQYF	TRBJ2-7	.	TRBV30	TRBD1
TGTGCCAGCAGCGTAGGGCGGAGCTCTGGAAACACCATATATTTT	CASSVGRSSGNTIYF	TRBJ1-3	.	TRBV9	.
TGTGCCAGCAGCGACACCCTCCCCCAGTCTGAGCAGTTCTTC	CASSDTLPQSEQFF	TRBJ2-1	few	TRBV7-9	.
TGTGCCAGTACCCCCGACAGGGGGGTAGAAGTAAATGAGCAGTTCTTC	CASTPDRGVEVNEQFF	TRBJ2-1	.	TRBV19	TRBD1
TGTGCCAGCAGCCCGGGGGGGGGAGCCAAAAACATTCAGTACTTC	CASSPGGGAKNIQYF	TRBJ2-4	few	TRBV5-4	TRBD2
TGTGCCAGTAGTAAGGACAGGGGGGAGAACTATGGCTACACCTTC	CASSKDRGENYGYTF	TRBJ1-2	few	TRBV19	TRBD1
TGTGCCAGCAGCGCTACCCAGACTACCTACGAGCAGTACTTC	CASSATQTTYEQYF	TRBJ2-7	few	TRBV9	.
TGTGCCAGCAGTTACGGGCAGGGGAGTACTGAAGCTTTCTTT	CASSYGQGSTEAFF	TRBJ1-1	.	TRBV6-6	.
TGTGCCAGCAGATACCTTAGCGGGAGCTCCTACGAGCAGTACTTC	CASRYLSGSSYEQYF	TRBJ2-7	.	TRBV6-1	TRBD2
TGCAGCGCCGGGGGGGACTTTGCAGGAAACACCATATATTTT	CSAGGDFAGNTIYF	TRBJ1-3	.	TRBV29-1	.
TGTGCCAGCAGGGGCGAACAATATAGCAATCAGCCCCAGCATTTT	CASRGEQYSNQPQHF	TRBJ1-5	.	TRBV2	.
TGTGCCAGCAGCCAAGATCTCGAGGCTTACAATGAGCAGTTCTTC	CASSQDLEAYNEQFF	TRBJ2-1	.	TRBV4-2	.
TGTGCCTGGAGTGATCCCGGAGCGCCAAAGCACAATGAGCAGTTCTTC	CAWSDPGAPKHNEQFF	TRBJ2-1	few	TRBV30	.
TGTGCCAGCAGTTTACTGGCGGACTACGAGCAGTACTTC	CASSLLADYEQYF	TRBJ2-7	.	TRBV27	.
TGTGCCAGCAGCTTCGCGGGAGGGAGCACAGATACGCAGTATTTT	CASSFAGGSTDTQYF	TRBJ2-3	.	TRBV5-4	TRBD2
TGTGCCACCAGCCGACGTCGGGGTGGAGAAAAACTGTTTTTT	CATSRRRGGEKLFF	TRBJ1-4	.	TRBV15	.
TGTGCCAGTAGTCCTACCGCGGGAGCGGCCGGCTCCTACAATGAGCAGTTCTTC	CASSPTAGAAGSYNEQFF	TRBJ2-1	few	TRBV19	TRBD2
TGTGCCAGCAGTTCCTCTAGCGGGGGCTACTACAATGAGCAGTTCTTC	CASSSSSGGYYNEQFF	TRBJ2-1	once	TRBV6-5	TRBD2
TGCGCCAGCAGCTTTGAACAGGGGGGTTCACCCCTCCACTTT	CASSFEQGGSPLHF	TRBJ1-6	once	TRBV5-1	TRBD1
TGTGCCAGCAGGTGGGACAGCCGAGAGACCCAGTACTTC	CASRWDSRETQYF	TRBJ2-5	once	TRBV6-6	TRBD1
TGCGCCAGCAGCCCAGGAGATGGACTAGCGACCGAAAATGAGCAGTTCTTC	CASSPGDGLATENEQFF	TRBJ2-1	few	TRBV5-1	TRBD2
TGCGCCAGCAGACTACAGGGATACAATGAGCAGTTCTTC	CASRLQGYNEQFF	TRBJ2-1	few	TRBV5-1	.
TGTGCCAGCAGCCAAGAGGGTTGGCAGGTCTCCTACGAGCAGTACTTC	CASSQEGWQVSYEQYF	TRBJ2-7	.	TRBV14	.
TGTGCCAGCTGGGCTAGACTATTAAATGAGCAGTTCTTC	CASWARLLNEQFF	TRBJ2-1	.	TRBV2	.
TGTGCCAGCAGGGGAGGGGGTTTAGCTTTCTTT	CASRGGGLAFF	TRBJ1-1	.	TRBV6-5	.
TGTGCCAGCAGCCGTGGACAGGGGTCTAACTATGGCTACACCTTC	CASSRGQGSNYGYTF	TRBJ1-2	.	TRBV7-2	TRBD1
TGTGCCAGTAGTCCAACAGGGTACGGGGAGCTGTTTTTT	CASSPTGYGELFF	TRBJ2-2	.	TRBV19	.
TGTGCCACCAGCAGAGCTCTGACAGGGGGCAGTAATTCACCCCTCCACTTT	CATSRALTGGSNSPLHF	TRBJ1-6	few	TRBV15	TRBD1
TGCGCCAGCAGCTTCACTAGCGGGAGGCTGAGCTCCTACAATGAGCAGTTCTTC	CASSFTSGRLSSYNEQFF	TRBJ2-1	few	TRBV5-1	TRBD2
TGTGCCAGCACGTTACTTAACACTGAAGCTTTCTTT	CASTLLNTEAFF	TRBJ1-1	.	TRBV28	.
TGTGCCAGCTCACGGGGACAGGAGGACACTGAAGCTTTCTTT	CASSRGQEDTEAFF	TRBJ1-1	.	TRBV18	TRBD1
TGTGCCAGCAAGCTCCGAGGGGGCAGTAACACCGGGGAGCTGTTTTTT	CASKLRGGSNTGELFF	TRBJ2-2	.	TRBV7-2	TRBD1
TGTGCCAGCAACTCGACAGGGAGGTGGAATCAGCCCCAGCATTTT	CASNSTGRWNQPQHF	TRBJ1-5	few	TRBV7-2	TRBD1
TGTGCCAGCAGCTTATATCGGTACACTGAAGCTTTCTTT	CASSLYRYTEAFF	TRBJ1-1	few	TRBV11-3	.
TGTGCCAGCAGTGACCGGGATCGTTCCGGGGAGCTGTTTTTT	CASSDRDRSGELFF	TRBJ2-2	.	TRBV2	.
TGTGCCAGCAGCGGGGGCCGCGGGTTAGATGAGCAGTTCTTC	CASSGGRGLDEQFF	TRBJ2-1	.	TRBV5-6	.
TGTGCCAGCAGCTTGGCGGAGGGCTCCCAAGAGACCCAGTACTTC	CASSLAEGSQETQYF	TRBJ2-5	few	TRBV5-4	.
TGTGCCGCCGGACTAGCGGGAGCGGCCGAGCAGTACTTC	CAAGLAGAAEQYF	TRBJ2-7	.	TRBV10-3	TRBD2
TGTGCCAGCAGTTTATCGGGGGTCAAGAACACTGAAGCTTTCTTT	CASSLSGVKNTEAFF	TRBJ1-1	.	TRBV28	.
TGTGCCTGGACTCCTGGGACAGCTACCCGTAGCTATGGCTACACCTTC	CAWTPGTATRSYGYTF	TRBJ1-2	few	TRBV30	TRBD1
TGTGCCAGCAGTGCTGACAGGGGAGGTCGTGAAAAACTGTTTTTT	CASSADRGGREKLFF	TRBJ1-4	few	TRBV6-1	TRBD1
TGTGCCAGCAGTGGTTTAGGGGGAATCCCCGGGGAGCTGTTTTTT	CASSGLGGIPGELFF	TRBJ2-2	few	TRBV2	.
TGTGCCAGCAGGGGGACTAGCGGGAGGGGAGATACGCAGTATTTT	CASRGTSGRGDTQYF	TRBJ2-3	.	TRBV2	TRBD2